The 5 T cell receptor beta chains below come from one sample, sequenced in a study of T cell responses to AZD1222 COVID-19 vaccine. Sequenced by immunoSEQ multiplex PCR; TCRdb stores in-frame clones only, minus some. In the table there are about 150,000 clones, roughly 92% of which are singletons. The sequencing used peripheral blood, collected on day 0 of AZD1222 vaccination. The receptors were sampled from an adult in good health.

This chain connects TRBV24-1 to TRBJ2-1; no definite D call. The CDR3 spans 15 residues. In germline, CDR1 is KGHDR, CDR2 SFDVKD. V was trimmed by 5 bases and J by 5 bases, leaving 15 bases between them. The DNA of the CDR3 is TGTGCCACCAGTGGGCCAATCGACCCGCACAATGAGCAGTTCTTC. This codes for CATSGPIDPHNEQFF.

The chain recombines TRBV20-1 with TRBJ2-7; the D call may be TRBD1 or TRBD2 (5 bases each). CDR3 length: 14 residues. Trimming stripped 3 bases from V and 3 bases from J, with 15 bases between. Germline CDR1 and CDR2: DFQATT and SNEGSKA (reference sequence). The CDR3 sequence: CSASYMGTNYEQYF. In DNA form, the CDR3 reads TGCAGTGCTAGTTACATGGGGACCAACTACGAGCAGTACTTC.

The V call is TRBV27, the J call TRBJ2-2; no firm D call. The germline CDR1 and CDR2 sequences are MNHEY and SMNVEV (reference sequence). V was cut by 8 bases and J by 4 bases, with 20 bases left in between. CDR3 length equals 16 residues. CDR3 region: CASGWSAGFSTGELFF. Written as DNA, the CDR3 is TGTGCCAGCGGTTGGTCTGCAGGCTTTTCCACCGGGGAGCTGTTTTTT.

The genes are TRBV19 and TRBJ2-4; the D gene could be TRBD1 or TRBD2 (6 bases each). Germline assignment: CDR1 LNHDA and CDR2 SQIVND (reference sequence). Trimming left V 1 base short and J 12 bases short, with 13 bases between. The CDR3 has 13 amino acids. In DNA form, the CDR3 reads TGTGCCAGTAGTATAGGCCTCAGGGGAGGTCAGTACTTC. It yields the protein CASSIGLRGGQYF.

This clone turned up a few times. The V gene is TRBV5-1, the J gene TRBJ2-1; 10 bases are shared with TRBD2. The V gene's germline CDR1 is SGHRS and CDR2 YFSETQ. With V trimmed by 0 bases and J by 3 bases, 9 bases remained unmatched. The CDR3 runs to 18 residues. The CDR3 DNA reads as TGCGCCAGCAGCTTGGGTAGGCTAGCGGGAGTATTCTACAATGAGCAGTTCTTC. Its translation is CASSLGRLAGVFYNEQFF.